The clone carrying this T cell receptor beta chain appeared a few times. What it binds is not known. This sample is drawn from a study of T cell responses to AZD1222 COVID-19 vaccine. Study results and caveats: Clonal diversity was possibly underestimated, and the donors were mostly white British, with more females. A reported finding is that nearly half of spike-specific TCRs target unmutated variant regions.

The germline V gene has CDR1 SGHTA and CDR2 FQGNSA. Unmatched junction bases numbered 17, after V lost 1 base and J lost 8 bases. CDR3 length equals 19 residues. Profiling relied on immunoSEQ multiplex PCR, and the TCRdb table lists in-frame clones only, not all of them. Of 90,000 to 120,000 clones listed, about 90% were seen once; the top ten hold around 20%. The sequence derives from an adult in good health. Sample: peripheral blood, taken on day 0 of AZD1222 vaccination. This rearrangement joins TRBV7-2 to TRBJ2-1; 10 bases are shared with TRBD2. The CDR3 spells CASSLGPWQVAGGSDEQFF. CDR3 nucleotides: TGTGCCAGCAGCTTAGGTCCATGGCAAGTAGCGGGGGGATCGGATGAGCAGTTCTTC.